Given below is one T cell receptor beta chain in context. This receptor's antigen is unknown. Within one base of it there is no much larger clone, and no base qualities were kept. This sample stems from a study of cytomegalovirus exposure and HLA in healthy donors (dated by TCRdb to about 2017). About the study as a whole: According to an earlier analysis of a few hundred of the donors, about 179 million T cells yielded 120 million or so unique TCR beta sequences and around 280 Gb of sequence data. Donor age, sex, ethnicity and CMV serostatus were compiled alongside the repertoire data. Besides the first cohort of roughly 700 subjects, a separate validation cohort made up of roughly 130 different subjects was used. The study aimed to test whether cataloging public T cell receptors could reveal signatures of past pathogen exposure. The number of donors typed differed by locus, with roughly 620-630 for A, B, C, DRB1 and DQB1, more than 500 for DQA1, about 610 for DPA1, and 472 for DPB1. Four to six DR-DQ haplotypes were handled as single units for association and clustering, since linkage in the cohort was strong. Both class I and class II loci were covered by HLA typing, at four-digit resolution. A later genetic analysis took genome-wide SNP genotypes for about three fifths of the 666 donors and used that subset as a discovery cohort. Of the approximately 400 genotyped donors, roughly 80% fell in the genetic ancestry cluster associated with self-reported Caucasian donors. A later analysis re-examined previously published TCR beta repertoires from 610 or so donors and added high-resolution HLA genotyping to investigate patterns of TCR occurrence. An early release covering 550 to 650 HLA-typed donors comprised 250 to 350 gigabases of sequencing data and approximately 85 million unique TCR sequences. All discovery cohort repertoires had been generated on a single sequencing platform. Among about 370 genotyped donors of the cohort, an average of approximately 240,000 unique TCR beta nucleotide sequences was sequenced per donor, of which about 19% were non-productive. An earlier analysis of 500 to 750 of the donors applied high-throughput TCR beta sequencing to assess whether each TCR beta V gene segment acted as functional or pseudogenic. To predict cytomegalovirus infection status, the study brought together high-throughput TCR immunosequencing, statistical association of individual TCRs with disease status, and machine learning. The study used immunosequencing to profile the T cell repertoires of several hundred subjects and linked those repertoires to cytomegalovirus serostatus. The later analysis used no new phenotypic data to find candidate immune exposures, relying instead on TCR beta sequences and their occurrence across donors. Results the study describes overall, beyond this receptor: According to a later analysis, TCR association rates differed among HLA loci, with DRB1 alleles showing the most associated TCRs and HLA-C alleles showing the fewest. The only immune exposure information available for the cohort was CMV serostatus. Because counts were too low, about 15 rarely observed V segments, including chromosome 9 orphons, were left out of the earlier analysis of 587 of the donors. At a false discovery rate of 0.05, a later analysis linked approximately 18,000 TCR beta sequences to specific HLA alleles. Cytomegalovirus status was reported to be diagnosed by the classifier with high specificity and sensitivity in both the original and validation cohorts. According to the authors, the approach could potentially be generalized to other disease states and immunological phenotypes. V-gene and J-gene trimming of TCR beta chains was associated with a missense DCLRE1C variant in a later genetic analysis, and the association was replicated in an independent cohort. In an earlier analysis of 587 of the donors, most TCR beta V segments appeared in productive rearrangements about 87% or about 30% of the time, broadly matching IMGT annotations. In a later genetic analysis, fewer N-insertions in productive TCRs were reported among donors in an Asian-associated ancestry cluster than the approximately 670-donor mean. Sequencing depth was assumed to be roughly uniform across donors in the presence/absence analyses, though that assumption may not hold. Because the 87-base-pair reads could not distinguish some IMGT-functional V segments, including TRBV6-2 and TRBV6-3, those segments were excluded. A later analysis found that most CMV-associated TCR beta chains appeared HLA-restricted, with HLA associations seemingly driven largely by CMV exposure. In vitro tests confirmed that a few of the cytomegalovirus-associated TCR beta chains recognize cytomegalovirus antigens. Most TCR sequences were observed very rarely across donors, whereas some public TCRs were present in many individuals. Compared with equally common non-associated chains, HLA-associated TCR beta chains in a later analysis were more clonally expanded and had lower generation probabilities. Assigning TCR associations to individual alleles was difficult when HLA alleles, especially DR and DQ, strongly co-occurred. HLA typing was unavailable for some donors at each locus, so association tests used only the typed subset. The sequencing pipeline was judged likely to have produced a cluster of highly shared sequence variants as a technical artifact. Only TCR beta chains were sequenced in this cohort, and the absence of alpha or paired-chain data limited detectable features. The study listed 164 TCR beta chains as associated with cytomegalovirus. A later analysis reported that several top co-occurrence clusters appeared linked to parvovirus B19, influenza, CMV and Epstein-Barr virus. A further reported finding was that TCR beta sequences accurately predicted the HLA-A and HLA-B alleles for most subjects in the first cohort. Linkage disequilibrium might explain the correlated functional status among segregating V segments, but an unknown experimental factor could not be ruled out.

Libraries came from the immunoSEQ multiplex PCR assay. For the multiplex PCR, a mixture combining 60 forward primers for TCR Vbeta segments and 13 reverse primers for TCR Jbeta segments was used. A multiplex PCR assay on genomic DNA amplified the CDR3 region of rearranged TCR beta genes. On the Illumina HiSeq System, the amplified TCR beta libraries were sequenced as 87-base-pair reads. In the source study's methods: Across the 500 to 850 repertoires, a later analysis counted roughly 77 million unique TCR beta chains, 9.5 million to 12 million of which were shared by at least two donors. Raw reads were error-corrected and collapsed into unique sequences by a nearest-neighbor algorithm in which closely related sequences were merged to remove PCR and sequencing errors. To assign V, D and J gene segments, CDR3 sequences were aligned to IMGT reference sequences. For a sequence to be retained, a match of at least six nucleotides to both a V gene segment and a J gene segment was required. A rearrangement was called productive if the CDR3 had no stop codons and remained in frame with V and J, and every other rearrangement was called non-productive. Following IMGT convention, CDR3 was defined as the stretch from the second conserved V-encoded cysteine to the conserved J-encoded phenylalanine. Sequences without an unambiguous match to a single V gene segment were excluded from the earlier analysis of approximately 560 of the donors. In an earlier analysis of 587 of the donors, V segments were called functional above 56.7% productive rearrangements and were called segregating when the between-donor standard deviation exceeded 5%. To diagnose cytomegalovirus status from the catalog of TCR beta chain sequences, a statistical classification framework was built. In a later analysis, V and J genes were assigned by comparing TCR nucleotide sequences against IMGT/GENE-DB human TR gene sequences. A later analysis assigned CDR3 sequences and most-parsimonious VDJ recombination scenarios with the TCRdist pipeline. In a later analysis, each TCR beta chain was defined by its CDR3 amino acid sequence together with its V-gene family, and reads without a unique V-gene family were excluded. As a way to deal with suspected cross-contamination and a sequencing artifact, a later analysis dropped approximately 590 nucleotide sequences that were highly shared and had low generation probability. For each public chain, a later analysis derived a clonal expansion index from normalized ranks of inferred template counts within each repertoire. A later analysis computed generation probabilities with a VDJ recombination model fitted to out-of-frame rearrangements, and checked the results against IGoR. In a later analysis, hypergeometric tests were used to score TCR-TCR, TCR-HLA and TCR-CMV co-occurrence, with a repertoire-size bias correction applied to TCR pairs. In a later analysis, false discovery rates were estimated by permuting HLA or CMV assignments 20 times. In a later analysis, co-occurring TCRs were grouped using DBSCAN, and TCRdist sequence similarity was added for clustering within HLA-allele-positive subsets. Repertoires with fewer than 30,000 or more than 120,000 public chains were left out of co-occurrence clustering, as were five repertoires with anomalous nucleotide sharing. TCRdb re-hosts the immuneACCESS table, in-frame sequences only. Its copies lack some clones; in the studies checked, an unresolved V gene accounts for under half of them, and the cause for the rest is not known. That table is the source of V, J and clone size, and D and trimming were worked out from the DNA. Counted in this sample were approximately 190,000 clones; roughly 80% of them appeared once. The top ten clones comprise around 4% of the sample.

There are 13 amino acids in the CDR3, from cysteine to phenylalanine inclusive. Of the read, only the CDR3 DNA is kept; its 39 bases are in frame from base 1. Between the V and J ends, shortened by 4 bases and 8 bases respectively, the junction contains 14 bases. From the germline V gene (reference sequence), CDR1 is SEHNR and CDR2 is FQNEAQ. The cohort was made up of about 610 healthy bone marrow donors. At the time of sampling, every cohort member was nominally healthy, though immune exposures that went unrecorded were likely present. The donor tested CMV seronegative, placing the donor among the roughly 340 seronegative members of the cohort. A peripheral blood sample was provided by each donor, and peripheral blood mononuclear cells were used for TCR beta sequencing. Genomic DNA extraction from the blood cell samples was performed with the Qiagen DNeasy Blood Extraction Kit.

This chain is built from TRBV7-9 and TRBJ1-2, and possibly TRBD1, on 5 matching bases. Sequencing was performed on PBMCs. The sequence derives from a man aged 45-65 years in good health and CMV-seronegative. For the CDR3, the sequence is CASSSTGFSGYTF. The DNA sequence reads TGTGCCAGCAGCTCTACAGGATTCTCGGGCTACACCTTC.